A single sample gave rise to the 16 T cell receptor beta chains below, sequenced in a study of tumor-infiltrating lymphocytes in primary liver carcinoma. TCR beta cDNA was made from 400 to 600 ng total RNA with a constant-region primer. Nested multiplex PCR, run for three rounds with slightly modified ARM-PCR, yielded TCR beta libraries. TRBV1-TRBV30 forward primers paired with a C-beta reverse primer were used in the first two PCR rounds, which ran roughly 10 cycles each. TCRdb redid the calling of the multiplex PCR reads with MiXCR, one entry per CDR3 protein. The sample yields 90,000 to 140,000 distinct CDR3 sequences, approximately 82% seen once. Co-extracting RNA and DNA was done with 20-30 mg of unsorted bulk tissue as input. Sequenced input: liver tumor tissue from sampling region 3. Subset noted: tumor region T3, left-lateral pole. The receptors come from a man in his forties with primary liver carcinoma and hepatitis B virus infection.

About this clonotype itself: In this CDR3 the conserved last residue, phenylalanine or tryptophan, is missing, so a read error is likely. The chain links TRBV5-4 to TRBJ1-5, with unresolved D. This CDR3 comprises 15 residues. CDR1 SGHNT and CDR2 YYREEE come from the germline V gene (reference sequence). CDR3 in amino acids: CASSRDGNSNQSQHL. In DNA form, the CDR3 reads TGTGCCAGCAGCCGCGACGGAAATAGCAATCAGTCCCAGCATCTT.

This rearrangement joins TRBV20-1 to TRBJ1-5; possible D gene TRBD1, 6 bases. Germline V gene data show CDR1 as DFQATT and CDR2 as SNEGSKA (reference sequence). The V end lost 0 bases, the J end lost 5 bases, and 11 bases lay between the germline ends. CDR3 length: 14 amino acids. DNA of the CDR3: TGCAGTGCTAGAGAGGGGGCTAGGGATCAGCCCCAGCATTTT. Amino acids: CSAREGARDQPQHF.

As to this clonotype: One end of the junction fails to match germline, which may point to a read error. The chain couples TRBV11-2 to TRBJ1-4; D uncertain. The CDR3 runs 14 residues. Germline assignment: CDR1 SGHAT and CDR2 FQNNGV. CDR3 protein: CANSLDQECGKLFF. The CDR3 nucleotides are TGTGCCAACAGCTTAGACCAAGAATGTGGAAAACTGTTTTTT.

This clonotype was observed once. A read error may produce the germline difference seen at one junction end. The CDR3 coding sequence is TGTGTCAGCAACTCCGGGACAGGGGACTCACCCCCCCACTTT. Translation gives CVSNSGTGDSPPHF. The chain links TRBV12-3 or TRBV12-4 to TRBJ1-6; 10 bases map to TRBD1. The CDR3 is 14 residues long.

The V gene is TRBV10-3, the J gene TRBJ2-2; D is perhaps TRBD2 (7 bases). The germline V gene has CDR1 ENHRY and CDR2 SYGVKD. The CDR3 sequence is 13 residues long. The germline V and J ends were trimmed by 3 bases and 17 bases, with 19 bases remaining between them. The CDR3 here is CAISDTDTGGLFF. CDR3 bases: TGTGCCATCAGTGATACAGACACCGGGGGGCTCTTTTTT.

This clonotype was picked up one time. The junction differs from germline at one of its ends, possibly a read error. The chain links TRBV5-6 to TRBJ2-5; perhaps TRBD2 as D (5 bases). Germline values: CDR1 SGHDT, CDR2 YYEEEE. The CDR3 has 14 amino acids. The CDR3 region has the DNA TGTGCTAGCAGCTTGGAGGCTAGCCAAGAGACCGAGTGCTTC. Amino acid sequence: CASSLEASQETECF.

To note about this clonotype: The junction shows a germline mismatch at one end, possibly a read error. The J gene is TRBJ2-1, the V gene TRBV12-3 or TRBV12-4; D is perhaps TRBD1 (6 bases). There are 13 residues in the CDR3. The CDR3 spells CVGSLGQNNKQFF. For the CDR3, the DNA is TGTGTCGGCAGTCTCGGACAGAACAATAAGCAGTTCTTC.

As to this clonotype: Relative to the germline gene, one junction end is altered; a read error may explain this. This chain uses TRBV20-1 with TRBJ2-7; 8 bases line up with TRBD2. The CDR3 has 14 amino acids. Per germline, CDR1 DFQATT and CDR2 SNEGSKA (reference sequence). The CDR3 reads CNARDGLALDGQYF. CDR3 bases: TGCAATGCTAGAGACGGACTAGCACTCGACGGGCAGTACTTC.

This clonotype is large (0.1 to 1%) by share. J is TRBJ2-3 and V is TRBV6-5, with TRBD2 matching 9 bases. CDR3 length: 17 residues. V lost 4 bases, J lost 3 bases, and 11 bases stayed unmatched. Germline V gene lookup returns CDR1 MNHEY and CDR2 SVGAGI. The CDR3 sequence: CASSSLPLSGGTDTQYF. The CDR3 DNA reads as TGTGCCAGCAGTTCACTCCCCCTAAGCGGGGGGACAGATACGCAGTATTTT.

Details on this clonotype: The junction and the germline gene differ at one end; a read error may be behind it. The chain joins TRBV14 to TRBJ1-1; D not resolved. CDR3 length equals 14 residues. The germline CDR1 and CDR2 sequences are SGHDN and FVKESK. The CDR3 here is CASSRADLNTEAFF. In DNA, the CDR3 is TGTGCCAGCAGCCGAGCAGATTTGAACACAGAAGCTTTCTTT.

With regard to this clonotype: Sequence at one end of the junction differs from germline and may be a read error. This chain joins TRBV7-9 and TRBJ1-1; tentatively, D is TRBD1 (5 bases). The CDR3 covers 11 residues. Per germline, CDR1 SEHNR and CDR2 FQNEAQ (reference sequence). CDR3 in DNA: TGTGCCAGCTGTCGGGGCGCTGAAGCTTTCTTC. It encodes CASCRGAEAFF.

Turning to this clonotype: The junction departs from the called germline gene at one end, perhaps through a read error. The chain joins TRBV11-2 to TRBJ1-1; D call uncertain. The CDR3 has 13 amino acids. Germline assignment: CDR1 SGHAT and CDR2 FQNNGV. CDR3 residues: CTSSLGPNTEAFF. The CDR3 DNA follows: TGTACCAGCAGTTTAGGCCCGAACACTGAAGCTTTCTTT.

The chain combines TRBV11-1 with TRBJ2-5; D remains ambiguous. The V and J ends lost 8 bases and 7 bases respectively, with 11 bases between them. Germline V gene lookup returns CDR1 SGHAT and CDR2 FQDESV (reference sequence). The CDR3 runs to 11 residues. CDR3 nucleotide sequence: TGTGCCAGCTCTGGCGCTCTGACCCAGTACTTC. Its protein product is CASSGALTQYF.

Of note for this clonotype: At one of its ends the junction is not consistent with the germline gene, which may arise from a read error. The chain joins TRBV28 to TRBJ1-2; 7 bases match TRBD1. This CDR3 region has 15 residues. Germline CDR1 reads MDHEN; CDR2 reads SYDVKM. The CDR3 coding sequence is TGTGACAGCAGGTCTCCGGGACAGTTGAGAAATGGCTACACCTTC. It is translated as CDSRSPGQLRNGYTF.

The V gene is TRBV4-2, the J gene TRBJ2-1, with TRBD2 matching 15 bases. The length of the CDR3 is 19 residues. The germline CDR1 and CDR2 sequences are LGHNA and YNFKEQ. The junction had 16 bases not matched to a gene; V was cut back by 1 base and J by 12 bases. The CDR3 region is CASSQGIAGGLAGGSPQFF. CDR3 in DNA: TGTGCCAGCAGCCAAGGTATAGCGGGTGGACTAGCGGGGGGGAGCCCGCAGTTCTTC.

This clonotype was seen repeatedly, ten times or more. The chain recombines TRBV24-1 with TRBJ1-5; 9 bases fit TRBD1. This CDR3 contains 16 residues. J lost 0 bases, V lost 9 bases, and 8 bases had no gene match. CDR1 and CDR2 from the germline V gene are KGHDR and SFDVKD. The CDR3 here is CATRDRVTYSNQPQHF. CDR3 nucleotides: TGTGCCACCCGGGACAGGGTCACATATAGCAATCAGCCCCAGCATTTT.